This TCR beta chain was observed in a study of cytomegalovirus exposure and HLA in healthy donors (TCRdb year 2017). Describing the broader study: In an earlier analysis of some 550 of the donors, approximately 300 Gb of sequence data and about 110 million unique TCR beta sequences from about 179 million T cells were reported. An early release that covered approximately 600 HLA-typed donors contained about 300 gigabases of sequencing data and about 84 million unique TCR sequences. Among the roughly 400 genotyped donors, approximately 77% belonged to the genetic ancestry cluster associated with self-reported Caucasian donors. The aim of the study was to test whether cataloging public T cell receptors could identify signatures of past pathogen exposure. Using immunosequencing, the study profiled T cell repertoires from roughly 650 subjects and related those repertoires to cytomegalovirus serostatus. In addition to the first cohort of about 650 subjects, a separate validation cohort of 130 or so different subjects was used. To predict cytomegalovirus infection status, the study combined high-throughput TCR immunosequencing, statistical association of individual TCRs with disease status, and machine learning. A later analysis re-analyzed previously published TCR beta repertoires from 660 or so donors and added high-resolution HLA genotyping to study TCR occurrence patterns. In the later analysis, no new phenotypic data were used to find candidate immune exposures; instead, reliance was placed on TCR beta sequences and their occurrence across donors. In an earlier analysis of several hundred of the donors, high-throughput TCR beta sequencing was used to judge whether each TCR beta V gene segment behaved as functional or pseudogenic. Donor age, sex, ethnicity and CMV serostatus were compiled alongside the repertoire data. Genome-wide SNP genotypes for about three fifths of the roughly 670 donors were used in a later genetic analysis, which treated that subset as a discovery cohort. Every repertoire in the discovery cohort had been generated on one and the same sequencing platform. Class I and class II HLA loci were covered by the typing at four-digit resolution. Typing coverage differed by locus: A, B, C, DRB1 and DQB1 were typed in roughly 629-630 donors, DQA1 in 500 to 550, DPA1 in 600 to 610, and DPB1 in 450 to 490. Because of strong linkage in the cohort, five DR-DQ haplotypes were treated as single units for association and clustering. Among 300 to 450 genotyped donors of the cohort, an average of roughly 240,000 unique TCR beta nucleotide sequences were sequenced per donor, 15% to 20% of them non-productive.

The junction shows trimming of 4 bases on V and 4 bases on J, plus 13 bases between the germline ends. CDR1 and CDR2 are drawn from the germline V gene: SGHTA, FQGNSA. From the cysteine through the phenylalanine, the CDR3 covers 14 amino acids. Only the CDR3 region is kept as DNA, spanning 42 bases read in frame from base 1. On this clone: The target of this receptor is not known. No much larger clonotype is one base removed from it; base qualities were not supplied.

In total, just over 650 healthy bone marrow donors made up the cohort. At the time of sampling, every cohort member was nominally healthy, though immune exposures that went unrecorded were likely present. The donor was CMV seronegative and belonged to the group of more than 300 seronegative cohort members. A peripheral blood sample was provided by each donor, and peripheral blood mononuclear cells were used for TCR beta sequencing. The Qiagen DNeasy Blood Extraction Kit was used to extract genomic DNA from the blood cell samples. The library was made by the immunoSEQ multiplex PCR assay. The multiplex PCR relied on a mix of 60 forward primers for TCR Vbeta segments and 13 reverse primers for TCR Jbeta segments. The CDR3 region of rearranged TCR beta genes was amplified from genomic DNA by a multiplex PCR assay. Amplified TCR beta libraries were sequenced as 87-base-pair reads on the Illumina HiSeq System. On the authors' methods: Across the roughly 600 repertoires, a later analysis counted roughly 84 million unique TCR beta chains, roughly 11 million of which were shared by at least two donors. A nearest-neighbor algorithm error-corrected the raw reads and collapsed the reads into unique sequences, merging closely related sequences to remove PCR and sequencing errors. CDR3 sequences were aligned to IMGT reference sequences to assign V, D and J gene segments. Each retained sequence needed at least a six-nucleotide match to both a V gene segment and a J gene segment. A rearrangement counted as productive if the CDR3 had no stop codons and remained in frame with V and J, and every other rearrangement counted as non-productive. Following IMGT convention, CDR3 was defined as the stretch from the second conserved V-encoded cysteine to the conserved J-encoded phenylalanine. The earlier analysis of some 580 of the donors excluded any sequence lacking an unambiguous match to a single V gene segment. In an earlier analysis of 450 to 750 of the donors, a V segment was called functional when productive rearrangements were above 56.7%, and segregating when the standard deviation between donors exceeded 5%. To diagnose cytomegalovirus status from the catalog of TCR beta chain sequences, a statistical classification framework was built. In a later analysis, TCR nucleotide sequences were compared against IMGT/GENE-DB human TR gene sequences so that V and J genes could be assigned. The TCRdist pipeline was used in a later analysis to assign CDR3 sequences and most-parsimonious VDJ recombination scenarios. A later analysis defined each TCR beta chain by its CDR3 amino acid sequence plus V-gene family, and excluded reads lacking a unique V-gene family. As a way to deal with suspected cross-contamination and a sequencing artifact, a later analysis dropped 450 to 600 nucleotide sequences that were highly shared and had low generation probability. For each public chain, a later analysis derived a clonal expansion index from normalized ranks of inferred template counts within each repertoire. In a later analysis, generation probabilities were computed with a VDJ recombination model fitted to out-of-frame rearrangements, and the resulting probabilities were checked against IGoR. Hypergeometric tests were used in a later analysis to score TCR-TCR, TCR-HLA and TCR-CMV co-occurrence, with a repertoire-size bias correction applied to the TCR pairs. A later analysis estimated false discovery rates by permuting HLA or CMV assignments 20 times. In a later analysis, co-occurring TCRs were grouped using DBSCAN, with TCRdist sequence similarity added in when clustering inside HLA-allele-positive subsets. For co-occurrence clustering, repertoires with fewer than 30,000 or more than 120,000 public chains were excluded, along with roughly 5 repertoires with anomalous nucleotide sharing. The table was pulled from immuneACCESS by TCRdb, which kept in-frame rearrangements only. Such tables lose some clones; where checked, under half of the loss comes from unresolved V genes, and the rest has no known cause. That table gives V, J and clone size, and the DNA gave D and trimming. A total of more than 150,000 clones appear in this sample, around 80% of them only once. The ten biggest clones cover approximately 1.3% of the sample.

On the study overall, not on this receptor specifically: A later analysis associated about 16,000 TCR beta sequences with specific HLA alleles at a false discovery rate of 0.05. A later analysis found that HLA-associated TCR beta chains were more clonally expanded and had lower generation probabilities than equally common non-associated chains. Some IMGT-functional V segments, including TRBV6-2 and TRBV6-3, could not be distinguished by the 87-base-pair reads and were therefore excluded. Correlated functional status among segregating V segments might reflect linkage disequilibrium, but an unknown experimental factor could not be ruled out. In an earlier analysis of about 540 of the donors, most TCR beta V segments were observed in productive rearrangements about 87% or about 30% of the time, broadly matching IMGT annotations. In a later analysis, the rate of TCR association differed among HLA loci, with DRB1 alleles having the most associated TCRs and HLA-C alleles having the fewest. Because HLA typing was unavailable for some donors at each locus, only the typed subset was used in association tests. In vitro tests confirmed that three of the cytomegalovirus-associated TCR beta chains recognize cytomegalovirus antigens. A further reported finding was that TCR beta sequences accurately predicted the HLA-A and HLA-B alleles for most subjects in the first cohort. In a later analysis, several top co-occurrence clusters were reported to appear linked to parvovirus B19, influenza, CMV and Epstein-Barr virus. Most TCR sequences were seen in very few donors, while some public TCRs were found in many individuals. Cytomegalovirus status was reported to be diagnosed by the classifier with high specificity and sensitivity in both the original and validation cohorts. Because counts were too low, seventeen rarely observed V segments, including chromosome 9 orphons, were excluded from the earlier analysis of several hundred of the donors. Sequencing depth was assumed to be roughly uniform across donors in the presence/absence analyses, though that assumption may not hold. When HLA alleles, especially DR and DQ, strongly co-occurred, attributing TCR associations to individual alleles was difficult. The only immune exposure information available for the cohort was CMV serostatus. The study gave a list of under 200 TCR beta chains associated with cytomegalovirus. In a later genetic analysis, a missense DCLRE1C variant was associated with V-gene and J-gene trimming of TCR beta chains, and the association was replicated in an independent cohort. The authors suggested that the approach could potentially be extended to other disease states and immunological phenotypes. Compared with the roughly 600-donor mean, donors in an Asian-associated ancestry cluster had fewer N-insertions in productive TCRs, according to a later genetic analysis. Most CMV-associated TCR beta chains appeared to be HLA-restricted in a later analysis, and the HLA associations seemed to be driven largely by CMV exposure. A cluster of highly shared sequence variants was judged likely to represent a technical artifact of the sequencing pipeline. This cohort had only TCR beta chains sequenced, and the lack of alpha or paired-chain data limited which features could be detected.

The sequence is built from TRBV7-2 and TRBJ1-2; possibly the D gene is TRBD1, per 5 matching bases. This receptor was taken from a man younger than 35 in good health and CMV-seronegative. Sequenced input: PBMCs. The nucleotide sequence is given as TGTGCCAGCAGCTCTACAGGATCCTCCTATGGCTACACCTTC. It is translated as CASSSTGSSYGYTF.